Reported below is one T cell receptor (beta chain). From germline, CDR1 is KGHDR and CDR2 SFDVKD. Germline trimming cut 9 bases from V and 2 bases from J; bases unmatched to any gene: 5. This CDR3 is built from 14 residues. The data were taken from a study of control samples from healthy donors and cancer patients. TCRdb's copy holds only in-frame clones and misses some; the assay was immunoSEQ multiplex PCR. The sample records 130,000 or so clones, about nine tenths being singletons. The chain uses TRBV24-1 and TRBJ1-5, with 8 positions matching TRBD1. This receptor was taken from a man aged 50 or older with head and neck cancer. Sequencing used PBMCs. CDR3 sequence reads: CATSDREGNQPQHF. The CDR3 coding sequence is TGTGCCACCTCGGACAGGGAAGGCAATCAGCCCCAGCATTTT.